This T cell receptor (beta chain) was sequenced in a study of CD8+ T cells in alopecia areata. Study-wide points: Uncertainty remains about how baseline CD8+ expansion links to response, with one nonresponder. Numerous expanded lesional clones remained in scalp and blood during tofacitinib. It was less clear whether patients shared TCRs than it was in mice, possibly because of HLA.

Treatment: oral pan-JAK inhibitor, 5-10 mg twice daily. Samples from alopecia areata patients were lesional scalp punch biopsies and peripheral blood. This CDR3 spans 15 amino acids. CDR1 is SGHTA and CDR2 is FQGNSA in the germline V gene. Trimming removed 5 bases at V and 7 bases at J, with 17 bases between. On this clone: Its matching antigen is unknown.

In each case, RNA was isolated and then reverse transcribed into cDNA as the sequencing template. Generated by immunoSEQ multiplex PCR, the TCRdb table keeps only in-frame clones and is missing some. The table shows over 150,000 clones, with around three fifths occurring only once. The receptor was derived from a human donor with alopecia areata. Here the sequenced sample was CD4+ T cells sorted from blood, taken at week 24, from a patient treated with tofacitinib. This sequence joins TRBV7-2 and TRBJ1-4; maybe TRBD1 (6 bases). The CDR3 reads CASSPFVGGGEKLFF. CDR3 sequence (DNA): TGTGCCAGCAGCCCATTTGTAGGGGGAGGTGAAAAACTGTTTTTT. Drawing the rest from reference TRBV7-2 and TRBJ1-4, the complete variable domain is GAGVSQSPSNKVTEKGKDVELRCDPISGHTALYWYRQSLGQGLEFLIYFQGNSAPDKSGLPSDRFSAERTGGSVSTLTIQRTQQEDSAVYLCASSPFVGGGEKLFFGSGTQLSVL.